The T cell receptor beta chain under discussion was sequenced for a study of siplizumab effects on memory and regulatory T cells. Method: immunoSEQ multiplex PCR; TCRdb's copy keeps in-frame clones and lacks some. The data show about 100,000 clones, with 91% seen just once and over 0.12% held by the top ten. Germline-derived CDR1 and CDR2 are SGHVS and FNYEAQ. The length of the CDR3 is 14 residues. The junction had 3 bases not matched to a gene; V was cut back by 6 bases and J by 5 bases. The chain joins TRBV7-6 to TRBJ2-3; 12 bases map to TRBD2. The sequence was obtained from a human donor in good health. Sequencing was done on a sample of CD4+ T cells sorted from blood. CDR3 sequence reads: CASSSLAGGDTQYF. The CDR3 DNA is TGTGCCAGCAGTTCACTAGCGGGGGGAGATACGCAGTATTTT.